One sample yielded the 27 T cell receptor beta chains listed below, sequenced in a study of CD8 T cells in ankylosing spondylitis. The study, taken as a whole, reports: Made up of about eight highly homologous variants, a TCR beta motif appeared characteristic of ankylosing spondylitis blood.

These receptors are not linked to any known antigen. TCRdb fed the 5' RACE reads into MiXCR, producing one record per CDR3 protein. The table lists roughly 700,000 distinct CDR3 sequences, under 20% of them singletons. The sample comprised blood, either unsorted or a sorted T cell fraction (not recorded which). All receptors come from a male donor with ankylosing spondylitis.

The table lists this clonotype with a few counts. The chain employs TRBV10-3 and TRBJ2-1, with D possibly matching TRBD2 (6 bases). This CDR3 has 12 residues. Per germline, CDR1 ENHRY and CDR2 SYGVKD. Trimming shortened V by 2 bases and J by 10 bases, and 9 bases separated the two germline ends. Here the CDR3 reads CAISEVRDEQFF. CDR3 nucleotides: TGTGCCATCAGTGAGGTGCGGGACGAGCAGTTCTTC.

This clonotype has a count of ten or more. The rearrangement links TRBV20-1 to TRBJ1-1, with unresolved D. The germline V gene encodes CDR1 DFQATT and CDR2 SNEGSKA (reference sequence). Trimming took off 3 bases at V and 4 bases at J, with 9 bases between the two ends. This CDR3 has 12 amino acids. This CDR3 reads CSARGLGTEAFF. The CDR3 DNA reads as TGCAGTGCTAGGGGGTTGGGCACTGAAGCTTTCTTT.

The rearrangement joins TRBV2 to TRBJ2-3, with 9 bases that match TRBD2. The CDR3 has 15 residues. Germline V lookup: CDR1 SNHLY, CDR2 FYNNEI. The ends lost 4 bases at V and 2 bases at J; junction bases unmatched: 4. The CDR3 nucleotides are TGTGCCAGCAGTGGGACTAGCGTTCTCACAGATACGCAGTATTTT. Translated, it gives CASSGTSVLTDTQYF.

This clonotype was picked up a small number of times. The CDR3 spells CASSVAALSEAFF. The CDR3 DNA reads as TGTGCCAGCAGCGTAGCGGCACTTTCGGAAGCTTTCTTT. The chain carries TRBV9 and TRBJ1-1; no clear D gene. V gave up 0 bases and J gave up 8 bases, with 11 bases separating them. Per the germline V gene, CDR1 is SGDLS and CDR2 is YYNGEE. The CDR3 consists of 13 residues.

This clonotype was found a few times. This chain connects TRBV3-1 to TRBJ2-4, with 9 bases matching TRBD1. The V gene's germline CDR1 is LGHDT and CDR2 YNNKEL (reference sequence). The J segment lost 0 bases and the V segment lost 1 base, leaving 4 bases of the junction unmatched. CDR3 length: 17 residues. The CDR3: CASSQAKDRGAKNIQYF. The CDR3 DNA reads as TGTGCCAGCAGCCAAGCCAAGGACAGGGGAGCCAAAAACATTCAGTACTTC.

This clonotype was observed a few times. V usage is TRBV10-3 and J usage is TRBJ1-5, with 8 bases that match TRBD1. With 6 bases clipped from V and 7 bases from J, the junction kept 5 bases outside the gene matches. Per the germline V gene, CDR1 is ENHRY and CDR2 is SYGVKD. This CDR3 contains 13 residues. The CDR3 loop reads CAIRSGQDQPQHF. In DNA form, the CDR3 reads TGTGCCATCAGGTCGGGACAGGACCAGCCCCAGCATTTT.

This clonotype was counted only a few times. The chain carries TRBV2 and TRBJ1-1, with 8 bases lining up with TRBD1. The CDR3 has 16 amino acids. In germline, CDR1 is SNHLY, CDR2 FYNNEI. Trimming at V came to 6 bases and at J to 0 bases, leaving 9 bases not matched to a gene. For the CDR3, the DNA is TGTGCCAGCAGCCTCCCCGGACAGGGCTTGAACACTGAAGCTTTCTTT. Translated: CASSLPGQGLNTEAFF.

V is TRBV4-2 and J is TRBJ2-1; D ambiguous. Trimming removed 0 bases from V and 3 bases from J, with 3 bases in between. Germline CDR1 and CDR2: LGHNA and YNFKEQ. The CDR3 is made up of 13 amino acids. CDR3 amino acids: CASSQDIYNEQFF. The CDR3 DNA follows: TGTGCCAGCAGCCAAGATATCTACAATGAGCAGTTCTTC.

This clonotype was detected only a few times. The rearrangement joins TRBV7-2 to TRBJ1-1; 7 bases are a match to TRBD1. Germline V gene lookup returns CDR1 SGHTA and CDR2 FQGNSA. This CDR3 has 15 amino acids. V lost 5 bases to trimming and J lost 4 bases; unmatched junction nucleotides: 10. This chain's CDR3 is CASSARTGSGTEAFF. CDR3 nucleotides: TGTGCCAGCAGCGCTAGGACAGGAAGCGGCACTGAAGCTTTCTTT.

A few counts support this clonotype. V is TRBV21-1 and J is TRBJ2-3; the table calls TRBD2, which could not be checked here. TRBV21-1 is labeled a pseudogene. CDR3 size: 16 residues. This CDR3 is CASSSPRTTYTDTQYF. The CDR3 DNA follows: TGTGCCAGCAGCTCGCCCCGGACTACCTACACAGATACGCAGTATTTT.

This clonotype was found many times. The chain combines TRBV5-1 with TRBJ2-7, with 7 bases that match TRBD1. V gave up 4 bases and J gave up 0 bases; unmatched junction bases: 4. The CDR3 loop spans 14 amino acids. Germline V gene lookup returns CDR1 SGHRS and CDR2 YFSETQ. CDR3 amino acids: CASSLRDSSYEQYF. DNA of the CDR3: TGCGCCAGCAGCCTCCGGGACAGCTCCTACGAGCAGTACTTC. Complete variable domain (other parts from reference TRBV5-1 and TRBJ2-7): KAGVTQTPRYLIKTRGQQVTLSCSPISGHRSVSWYQQTPGQGLQFLFEYFSETQRNKGNFPGRFSGRQFSNSRSEMNVSTLELGDSALYLCASSLRDSSYEQYFGPGTRLTVT.

The V call is TRBV7-8, the J call TRBJ2-5, with a possible D match to TRBD1 (5 bases). V was shortened by 6 bases and J by 0 bases, with 20 bases between the two germline ends. The CDR3 runs to 17 residues. Germline CDR1 reads SGHVS; CDR2 reads FQNEAQ. The CDR3 DNA follows: TGTGCCAGCAGTCAACCCCCGAGACAGAAACACCAAGAGACCCAGTACTTC. This codes for CASSQPPRQKHQETQYF.

This clonotype was seen a few times. This chain connects TRBV2 to TRBJ2-7; possible D gene TRBD1, 5 bases. This CDR3 has 13 amino acids. Germline V gives CDR1 SNHLY, CDR2 FYNNEI. Trimming cost V 8 bases and J 2 bases, with 13 bases left between them. The DNA of the CDR3 is TGTGCCAGCGGGCTACGACAGACCTACGAGCAGTACTTC. Protein sequence: CASGLRQTYEQYF.

This clonotype appeared a few times. The V and J genes are TRBV12-3 or TRBV12-4 and TRBJ2-7; D is undetermined. Between the trimmed V and J ends, which lost 3 bases and 4 bases, there was a span of 7 bases. The CDR3 loop spans 12 amino acids. The CDR3 DNA reads as TGTGCCAGCAGTTTCGACCGGTACGAGCAGTACTTC. It yields the protein CASSFDRYEQYF.

With regard to this clonotype: Sequence at one end of the junction differs from germline and may be a read error. This sequence joins TRBV7-8 and TRBJ2-7; D ambiguous. The length of the CDR3 is 16 residues. Per germline, CDR1 SGHVS and CDR2 FQNEAQ. As DNA, the CDR3 is TGTGCCAGCAGCTTAGGGCCGGTAGGTTCCTCCAACGAGCAGTACTTC. This codes for CASSLGPVGSSNEQYF. Filled out from reference TRBV7-8 and TRBJ2-7, the complete variable domain reads GAGVSQSPRYKVAKRGQDVALRCDPISGHVSLFWYQQALGQGPEFLTYFQNEAQLDKSGLPSDRFFAERPEGSVSTLKIQRTQQEDSAVYLCASSLGPVGSSNEQYFGPGTRLTVT.

This clonotype was counted only a few times. This chain uses TRBV20-1 with TRBJ1-2, with D possibly matching TRBD1 (6 bases). Germline CDR1 and CDR2: DFQATT and SNEGSKA (reference sequence). Trimming took 0 bases from V and 0 from J, leaving 17 bases between them. The CDR3 consists of 17 residues. CDR3 sequence: CSARDVRRGGTNYGYTF. CDR3 nucleotides: TGCAGTGCTAGAGATGTCCGCAGGGGAGGGACTAACTATGGCTACACCTTC.

The table lists this clonotype with a few counts. This chain connects TRBV3-1 to TRBJ2-1, with 14 bases that match TRBD2. The germline V gene has CDR1 LGHDT and CDR2 YNNKEL (reference sequence). This CDR3 comprises 19 residues. Trimming at V came to 0 bases and at J to 1 base, leaving 5 bases not matched to a gene. The CDR3 DNA reads as TGTGCCAGCAGCCAAGAGACTAGCGGGAGGGCCAGGTCCTACAATGAGCAGTTCTTC. It is translated as CASSQETSGRARSYNEQFF.

In its sample, this clonotype was seen many times. V usage is TRBV28 and J usage is TRBJ2-7; 7 bases fit TRBD2. The CDR3 contains 14 residues. After removal of 7 bases from V and 1 base from J, the junction contained 7 bases not matched to a gene. The germline gives CDR1 MDHEN, CDR2 SYDVKM. The CDR3 protein is CASNSGGSSYEQYF. The CDR3, as DNA: TGTGCCAGCAACTCGGGCGGGAGTTCCTACGAGCAGTACTTC.

This clonotype has just a few counts. The genes are TRBV20-1 and TRBJ2-1, with TRBD1 identical over 7 bases. V lost 0 bases and J lost 3; bases outside the gene matches: 8. Looked up from germline, CDR1 is DFQATT and CDR2 is SNEGSKA (reference sequence). This CDR3 comprises 16 residues. CDR3 nucleotide sequence: TGCAGTGCTAGAGAGTCAGGGACAGCTGACTACAATGAGCAGTTCTTC. It encodes CSARESGTADYNEQFF.

The chain links TRBV12-3 or TRBV12-4 to TRBJ2-1; D unclear. The CDR3 sequence is 13 residues long. Trimming cost V 3 bases and J 5 bases, with 8 bases left between them. CDR3 coding DNA: TGTGCCAGCAGTTTCTCAAACGACAATGAGCAGTTCTTC. Its protein product is CASSFSNDNEQFF.

This clonotype was detected a few times. The V and J genes are TRBV15 and TRBJ2-7; D is undetermined. This CDR3 has 16 amino acids. V dropped 3 bases and J dropped 3 bases, with 18 bases sitting between them. CDR1 is LNHNV, CDR2 YYDKDF, per germline (reference sequence). The CDR3 DNA reads TGTGCCACCAGCAGCGCGATGGGCGTAGGGTACTACGAGCAGTACTTC. Its translation is CATSSAMGVGYYEQYF.

This clonotype was counted between two and nine times. The chain joins TRBV18 to TRBJ2-3; D is possibly TRBD1 (5 bases). The CDR3 runs to 13 residues. The V gene lost 4 bases and the J gene lost 4 bases, with 9 bases spanning the gap. CDR1 and CDR2 (germline): KGHSH, LQKENI. CDR3 nucleotide sequence: TGTGCCAGCTCACACGACAGATCAGATACGCAGTATTTT. Its protein product is CASSHDRSDTQYF.

This clonotype was recorded a few times. The rearrangement uses TRBV29-1 and TRBJ2-3; no clear D gene. V was shortened by 4 bases and J by 2 bases, with 7 bases between the two germline ends. Germline V gene data show CDR1 as SQVTM and CDR2 as ANQGSEA. This CDR3 has 12 residues. CDR3 sequence (DNA): TGCAGCGTTGCACAGTACACAGATACGCAGTATTTT. As protein: CSVAQYTDTQYF.

This chain links TRBV6-2 or TRBV6-3 with TRBJ2-1, with a weak D call TRBD2 (5 bases). The V end was cut by 5 bases, the J end by 12 bases, with 11 bases between. The CDR3 extends over 11 amino acids. The V gene's germline CDR1 is MNHEY and CDR2 SVGEGT. Here the CDR3 reads CASSPRAMQFF. CDR3 nucleotide sequence: TGTGCCAGCAGTCCGAGGGCGATGCAGTTCTTC.

This clonotype appeared a few times. The genes are TRBV5-1 and TRBJ1-1; possible D gene TRBD1, 5 bases. Between the trimmed V and J ends, which lost 5 bases and 5 bases, there was a span of 19 bases. CDR3 length equals 15 residues. Germline CDR1 and CDR2: SGHRS and YFSETQ. This chain's CDR3 is CASSSSPVSGTEAFF. The CDR3 DNA reads TGCGCCAGCAGTTCATCTCCAGTCTCAGGGACTGAAGCTTTCTTT.

This chain uses TRBV29-1 with TRBJ2-5; 9 bases fit TRBD1. The CDR3 loop spans 14 amino acids. Per the germline V gene, CDR1 is SQVTM and CDR2 is ANQGSEA. V shed 3 bases and J 1 base; nucleotides not matched to a gene: 3. CDR3 protein: CSVEGQGGQETQYF. The CDR3 coding sequence is TGCAGCGTTGAGGGACAGGGAGGCCAAGAGACCCAGTACTTC.

This clonotype has at least ten counts. This chain connects TRBV20-1 to TRBJ1-1, with D possibly being TRBD1 (6 bases). Germline assignment: CDR1 DFQATT and CDR2 SNEGSKA (reference sequence). The CDR3 sequence is 14 residues long. Deletions cut 1 base from V and 1 base from J, with 10 bases between. This CDR3 is CSARVGQKNTEAFF. In nucleotides, the CDR3 is TGCAGTGCTAGAGTAGGACAGAAGAACACTGAAGCTTTCTTT.